One and the same sample provided the 28 T cell receptor beta chains below, sequenced in a study of blood T cell repertoires in COVID-19 (dated by TCRdb to about 2020). Receptors were amplified or captured by the immunoSEQ multiplex PCR assay. This immuneACCESS table, as held by TCRdb, lists in-frame sequences with V and J called but not all clones. Of the missing ones, under half trace to an unresolved V gene in checked studies; the others have no known cause. The sample table lists some 250,000 clones, approximately 90% of them with a count of one. The leading ten clones occupy approximately 1.3% of the sample. The sequencing sample was made of PBMCs or T cells enriched from blood (not recorded which). The receptors shown here come from a human donor in a cohort exposed to, infected with or recovered from COVID-19 (not recorded which). The donor label of this sample is uncertain.

Comment on this clone: Additional DNA sequences in this sample encode the identical CDR3. V usage is TRBV4-2 and J usage is TRBJ1-4; the D is unclear. Looked up from germline, CDR1 is LGHNA and CDR2 is YNFKEQ. V gave up 0 bases and J gave up 1 base, with 6 bases separating them. The CDR3 is 15 amino acids. Here the CDR3 DNA reads TGTGCCAGCAGCCAAGAGAGCGGAACTAATGAAAAACTGTTTTTT. Translated: CASSQESGTNEKLFF.

In DNA form, the CDR3 reads TGTGCCAGCAGCCAAGTAGCGGGGGCGAAGCAGTACTTC. Translating gives CASSQVAGAKQYF. The chain couples TRBV3-1 (or the pseudogene TRBV3-2) to TRBJ2-7, with 9 bases fitting TRBD2. Germline values: CDR1 LGHDT, CDR2 YNNKEL (reference sequence). The CDR3 extends over 13 amino acids. J was trimmed by 8 bases and V by 1 base; bases with no gene match: 3.

The genes are TRBV5-8 and TRBJ1-2, with 7 positions matching TRBD1. After removal of 3 bases from V and 8 bases from J, the junction contained 4 bases not matched to a gene. Germline V gene lookup returns CDR1 SGHTS and CDR2 YDEGEE. The CDR3 totals 12 residues. CDR3 in DNA: TGTGCCAGCAGCTGGGACAGTGGAGGCTACACCTTC. Translating gives CASSWDSGGYTF.

The genes are TRBV28 and TRBJ1-2; 7 positions match TRBD1. The CDR3 extends over 15 amino acids. Germline V gives CDR1 MDHEN, CDR2 SYDVKM. After removal of 5 bases from V and 6 bases from J, the junction contained 12 bases not matched to a gene. The CDR3 nucleotides are TGTGCCAGCAGTCCTTTTAGGGCAGGGGGTAATGGCTACACCTTC. This sequence encodes CASSPFRAGGNGYTF.

V and J are TRBV4-1 and TRBJ2-1; D call uncertain. Trimming took off 5 bases at V and 8 bases at J, with 16 bases between the two ends. The germline CDR1 and CDR2 sequences are MGHRA and YSYEKL. This CDR3 comprises 14 residues. This CDR3 is CASSEGLKSHEQFF. In DNA form, the CDR3 reads TGCGCCAGCAGCGAAGGCCTAAAAAGTCATGAGCAGTTCTTC.

The chain has TRBV4-1 and TRBJ1-3; D gene ambiguous. The germline V gene has CDR1 MGHRA and CDR2 YSYEKL. V was pared by 3 bases and J by 8 bases, with 14 bases between. The CDR3 has 14 residues. CDR3 protein: CASSHDGIGDTIYF. The CDR3 region has the DNA TGCGCCAGCAGCCACGATGGTATCGGAGACACCATATATTTT.

This chain connects TRBV5-3 to TRBJ2-1; 7 nucleotides agree with TRBD2. TRBV5-3 is recorded as an ORF, its role being uncertain. The CDR3 spans 16 residues. V was clipped by 0 bases and J by 4 bases; unmatched bases: 7. CDR3 DNA: TGTGCCAGAAGCTTGGTTGGGCGGGGGAGATACAATGAGCAGTTCTTC. Its translation: CARSLVGRGRYNEQFF.

This rearrangement joins TRBV7-9 to TRBJ1-4; D might be TRBD1 (6 bases). From germline, CDR1 is SEHNR and CDR2 FQNEAQ (reference sequence). V was clipped by 3 bases and J by 6 bases, with 11 bases between them. This CDR3 has 14 amino acids. CDR3 bases: TGTGCCAGCAGCTTTCAGGGGCTGGATGAAAAACTGTTTTTT. Translated, it gives CASSFQGLDEKLFF.

The chain couples TRBV28 to TRBJ2-3; D may be TRBD1 (5 bases). There are 17 residues in the CDR3. In germline, CDR1 is MDHEN, CDR2 SYDVKM. Trimming removed 7 bases from V and 1 base from J, with 21 bases in between. The CDR3 DNA reads as TGTGCCAGCACCACACTCGACAGTTCTTATGGCACAGATACGCAGTATTTT. It encodes CASTTLDSSYGTDTQYF.

As for this clone: Other DNA sequences in the same sample also yield this CDR3. The chain has TRBV3-1 (or the pseudogene TRBV3-2) and TRBJ1-5; D call uncertain. Germline CDR1 is LGHDT and CDR2 is YNNKEL (reference sequence). The CDR3 covers 15 residues. Trimming left V 1 base short and J 0 bases short, with 7 bases between. This CDR3 is CASSQGHLSNQPQHF. DNA of the CDR3: TGTGCCAGCAGCCAAGGACACCTTAGCAATCAGCCCCAGCATTTT.

The rearrangement uses TRBV6-1 and TRBJ2-1; D may be TRBD1 (5 bases). Trimming pared 1 base from V and 2 bases from J, leaving 12 bases between. In germline, CDR1 is MNHNS, CDR2 SASEGT. CDR3 length equals 16 residues. Written as DNA, the CDR3 is TGTGCCAGCAGTGAAGATCGGCTAGGGGCCTACAATGAGCAGTTCTTC. Translation gives CASSEDRLGAYNEQFF.

The rearrangement uses TRBV21-1 and TRBJ1-5. TRBV21-1 is labeled a pseudogene. The length of the CDR3 is 16 residues. The CDR3 sequence: CASSKGAFTSNQPQHF. For the CDR3, the DNA is TGTGCCAGCAGCAAAGGAGCGTTTACGAGCAATCAGCCCCAGCATTTT.

The chain joins TRBV7-3 to TRBJ1-1; the match to TRBD1 covers 10 bases. Germline assignment: CDR1 SGHTA and CDR2 FQGTGA. This CDR3 is 13 amino acids long. The V segment lost 5 bases and the J segment 7 bases; nucleotides outside the gene matches: 4. Written as DNA, the CDR3 is TGTGCCAGCAGCGACAGGGGGCGAAATGAAGCTTTCTTT. Protein sequence: CASSDRGRNEAFF.

The chain carries TRBV28 and TRBJ1-6, with D hard to call. Trimming pared 4 bases from V and 4 bases from J, leaving 5 bases between. CDR1 and CDR2 from the germline V gene are MDHEN and SYDVKM. This CDR3 has 13 residues. This CDR3 is CASSSGYNSPLHF. CDR3 nucleotide sequence: TGTGCCAGCAGTTCGGGATATAATTCACCCCTCCACTTT.

V gene TRBV6-2 or TRBV6-3 combines with J gene TRBJ2-1; D gene ambiguous. Germline lookup yields CDR1 MNHEY and CDR2 SVGEGT. The CDR3 spans 12 residues. Trimming removed 6 bases at V and 6 bases at J, with 9 bases between. CDR3: CASSSRRNEQFF. The CDR3 nucleotides read TGTGCCAGCAGCTCTAGACGCAATGAGCAGTTCTTC.

The chain has TRBV27 and TRBJ1-3; no clear D. Trimming cost V 6 bases and J 0 bases, with 12 bases left between them. The CDR3 sequence is 15 residues long. Germline values: CDR1 MNHEY, CDR2 SMNVEV (reference sequence). This CDR3 is CASRPSLSSGNTIYF. The DNA of the CDR3 is TGTGCCAGCAGACCATCTCTGAGCTCTGGAAACACCATATATTTT.

The chain couples TRBV3-1 (or the pseudogene TRBV3-2) to TRBJ1-3; no reliable D call. Trimming left V 1 base short and J 4 bases short, with 8 bases between. This CDR3 has 14 amino acids. Per the germline V gene, CDR1 is LGHDT and CDR2 is YNNKEL (reference sequence). The CDR3 spells CASSQAQQGNTIYF. Written as DNA, the CDR3 is TGTGCCAGCAGCCAAGCCCAACAGGGAAACACCATATATTTT.

Only one count was recorded for this clone. The chain uses TRBV6-4 and TRBJ1-5; D ambiguous. Trimming left V 0 bases short and J 4 bases short, with 7 bases between. CDR1 MRHNA and CDR2 SNTAGT come from the germline V gene. The CDR3 length is 14 residues. CDR3 in amino acids: CASSDSTGNQPQHF. The CDR3 region has the DNA TGTGCCAGCAGTGACTCGACGGGGAATCAGCCCCAGCATTTT.

The V and J genes are TRBV2 and TRBJ2-2, with 7 bases lining up with TRBD2. Trimming took 7 bases from V and 0 from J; bases not matched to a gene: 2. There are 14 residues in the CDR3. Germline V CDR1 and CDR2: SNHLY, FYNNEI. CDR3 bases: TGTGCCAGCACTCGGGGGGCGAACACCGGGGAGCTGTTTTTT. Protein product: CASTRGANTGELFF. The full variable domain, its missing parts supplied by reference TRBV2 and TRBJ2-2, is EPEVTQTPSHQVTQMGQEVILRCVPISNHLYFYWYRQILGQKVEFLVSFYNNEISEKSEIFDDQFSVERPDGSNFTLKIRSTKLEDSAMYFCASTRGANTGELFFGEGSRLTVL.

The V call is TRBV27, the J call TRBJ1-5; 7 bases fit TRBD1. CDR3 length: 16 amino acids. Germline V gives CDR1 MNHEY, CDR2 SMNVEV (reference sequence). Trimming at V came to 7 bases and at J to 6 bases, leaving 15 bases not matched to a gene. This CDR3 reads CASKQSYRGLGQPQHF. The CDR3 region has the DNA TGTGCCAGCAAGCAGTCTTACAGGGGCCTCGGTCAGCCCCAGCATTTT.

The chain couples TRBV11-2 to TRBJ1-1; TRBD1 aligns across 8 bases. The germline V gene has CDR1 SGHAT and CDR2 FQNNGV. V shed 2 bases, J shed 11 bases, and the junction held 10 bases outside the gene matches. The CDR3 covers 14 residues. The CDR3 nucleotides are TGTGCCAGCAGCTTAAACAGGGGGACGCGGTCGGCTTTCTTT. It encodes CASSLNRGTRSAFF.

V and J are TRBV3-1 (or the pseudogene TRBV3-2) and TRBJ1-6; 8 nucleotides agree with TRBD1. CDR1 and CDR2 from the germline V gene are LGHDT and YNNKEL (reference sequence). The junction had 5 bases not matched to a gene; V was cut back by 4 bases and J by 9 bases. The CDR3 runs 14 residues. The CDR3 sequence is CASSLGQGGSPLHF. CDR3 nucleotide sequence: TGTGCCAGCAGCCTCGGACAGGGAGGTTCACCCCTCCACTTT.

This clone has a single count. The rearrangement uses TRBV10-1 and TRBJ2-2, with D maybe TRBD1 (5 bases). Trimming took 3 bases from V and 2 from J, leaving 13 bases between them. This CDR3 is built from 16 residues. Germline-derived CDR1 and CDR2 are WNHNN and SYGVQD (reference sequence). This CDR3 reads CASSEDPQGNTGELFF. The CDR3 DNA sequence: TGCGCCAGCAGTGAAGATCCCCAGGGAAACACCGGGGAGCTGTTTTTT.

The chain has TRBV5-6 and TRBJ1-6, with 9 bases matching TRBD1. The ends lost 4 bases at V and 10 bases at J; junction bases unmatched: 6. The CDR3 has 14 residues. CDR1 SGHDT and CDR2 YYEEEE come from the germline V gene. CDR3 nucleotides: TGTGCCAGCAGCAAGGACAGGGGAGTCTCACCCCTCCACTTT. Translating it yields CASSKDRGVSPLHF.

The chain carries TRBV2 and TRBJ1-4; 8 positions agree with TRBD1. The CDR3 is made up of 14 amino acids. With V trimmed by 7 bases and J by 8 bases, 9 bases remained unmatched. Germline V gives CDR1 SNHLY, CDR2 FYNNEI. As DNA, the CDR3 is TGTGCCAGCAACCCGACAGGGGTCTTAGAAAAACTGTTTTTT. Protein sequence: CASNPTGVLEKLFF.

The chain carries TRBV7-2 and TRBJ1-4; D gene ambiguous. CDR3 length: 13 amino acids. V gave up 2 bases and J gave up 8 bases, with 9 bases separating them. CDR1 and CDR2 from the germline V gene are SGHTA and FQGNSA. CDR3 bases: TGTGCCAGCAGCTTAAACCGTCAGGAAAAACTGTTTTTT. This sequence encodes CASSLNRQEKLFF.

The rearrangement uses TRBV6-1 and TRBJ1-2; 7 bases line up with TRBD1. CDR3 length equals 14 residues. The J segment lost 6 bases and the V segment lost 3 bases, leaving 7 bases of the junction unmatched. Germline V gives CDR1 MNHNS, CDR2 SASEGT. CDR3 loop: CASSDRGQWDGYTF. In DNA, the CDR3 is TGTGCCAGCAGTGATCGGGGACAGTGGGATGGCTACACCTTC.

The V call is TRBV29-1, the J call TRBJ1-2; D ambiguous. Germline V gene sequence: CDR1 SQVTM, CDR2 ANQGSEA. The CDR3 loop spans 14 amino acids. The germline V and J ends were trimmed by 7 bases and 4 bases, with 19 bases remaining between them. DNA for the CDR3: TGCAGCGGCCTGACCACCCCGTCAGGCTATGGCTACACCTTC. Translating it yields CSGLTTPSGYGYTF.